Listed below are T cell receptor beta chains from one sample, sequenced in a study of blood T cell repertoires in COVID-19. Produced via immunoSEQ multiplex PCR; TCRdb's table is partial and in-frame only. The sample carries 250,000 to 300,000 clones, 88% recorded once. Sequenced material: PBMCs or T cells enriched from blood (not recorded which). These receptors originate from a woman aged 25 to 39 who had recovered from COVID-19. CDR3s include the opening cysteine and the closing phenylalanine or tryptophan. D genes are given only for firm matches. Size is stated for part of the rows, as once, few or many counts, or as a class when the clone is expanded.

TRBV5-1,TRBJ2-2,-,-,TGCGCCAGCAGCTTGGAGAGGGTCCCCGGGGAGCTGTTTTTT,CASSLERVPGELFF
TRBV10-3,TRBJ2-1,-,-,TGTGCCATCAGTGATTTTGCGGGACCTTACAATGAGCAGTTCTTC,CAISDFAGPYNEQFF
TRBV28,TRBJ2-6,-,TRBD1,TGTGCCAGCAGTTTCTGGCTACAGGGGGTAAACTCTGGGGCCAACGTCCTGACTTTC,CASSFWLQGVNSGANVLTF
TRBV14,TRBJ1-1,-,TRBD1,TGTGCCAGCAGCCAAGTTTCTAGTTTCCGGGACAGGGGAAAAAACACTGAAGCTTTCTTT,CASSQVSSFRDRGKNTEAFF
TRBV25-1,TRBJ1-1,-,TRBD1,TGTGCCAGCAGTGCTGGACAGGGGAACACTGAAGCTTTCTTT,CASSAGQGNTEAFF
TRBV4-1,TRBJ2-1,-,TRBD2,TGCGCCAGCAGCCAGATTAGCGGGGGGTCGACCTACAATGAGCAGTTCTTC,CASSQISGGSTYNEQFF
TRBV6-4,TRBJ2-3,-,TRBD1,TGTGCCAGCTCCGGCAAGGGGGCGCACCAGCACACTCTCCACGGGGATACGCAGTATTTT,CASSGKGAHQHTLHGDTQYF
TRBV14,TRBJ1-1,-,-,TGTGCCAGCAGCCAATTATATAGGGGCACTGAAGCTTTCTTT,CASSQLYRGTEAFF
TRBV4-1,TRBJ1-1,once,-,TGCGCCAGCAGCCCAAGGCGGGCATTAGTCACTGAAGCTTTCTTT,CASSPRRALVTEAFF
TRBV29-1,TRBJ1-1,-,-,TGCAGCGTTCAATACCGGGCCCTCGGAGGCACTGAAGCTTTCTTT,CSVQYRALGGTEAFF
TRBV29-1,TRBJ1-1,-,-,TGCAGCGTTGACAGGGAAGGTACTGAAGCTTTCTTT,CSVDREGTEAFF
TRBV19,TRBJ1-2,-,TRBD1,TGTGCCAGTAGTATCAAGGGACAGCTCGACCTTAACTATGGCTACACCTTC,CASSIKGQLDLNYGYTF
TRBV9,TRBJ1-2,-,-,TGTGCCAGCAGCAGGGCAGGGCGCGATGGCTACACCTTC,CASSRAGRDGYTF
TRBV4-3,TRBJ2-2,-,-,TGCGCCAGCAGCCAAGGGAGGAACACCGGGGAGCTGTTTTTT,CASSQGRNTGELFF
TRBV13,TRBJ1-4,once,-,TGTGCCAGCAGCTTAGTAGGCGGGGAACTGTTTTTT,CASSLVGGELFF
TRBV28,TRBJ1-1,-,-,TGTGCCGTCGGGGGTGGTGACCTTGGCCGTGAAGCTTTCTTT,CAVGGGDLGREAFF
TRBV5-1,TRBJ2-3,-,TRBD1,TGCGCCAGCAGCTTGACAGGGGGCAGGGAGAGGCAGTATTTT,CASSLTGGRERQYF
TRBV6-5,TRBJ1-1,-,-,TGTGCCAGCAGTTACTCGAGAGGGGGCACTGAAGCTTTCTTT,CASSYSRGGTEAFF
TRBV4-1,TRBJ1-2,-,TRBD1,TGCGCCAGCAGCCAAGTGGGTGCGACAGGGGGAGGCTACACCTTC,CASSQVGATGGGYTF
TRBV4-3,TRBJ2-7,-,-,TGCGCCAGCAGCCAAGATCCGTACTCCACCTACGAGCAGTACTTC,CASSQDPYSTYEQYF
TRBV7-6,TRBJ2-3,-,TRBD1,TGTGCCAGCAGCCTCGGGACAGGGAGAGATACGCAGTATTTT,CASSLGTGRDTQYF
TRBV3-1/TRBV3-2,TRBJ2-4,-,-,TGTGCCACCTTGGGGCGGATGAACATTCAGTACTTC,CATLGRMNIQYF
TRBV3-1/TRBV3-2,TRBJ1-1,-,-,TGTGCCAGCAGCCAAGTCGGAGGGAACACTGAAGCTTTCTTT,CASSQVGGNTEAFF
TRBV27,TRBJ1-2,-,-,TGTGCCAGCAGTTTAAGTCGAGGCTATAACTATGGCTACACCTTC,CASSLSRGYNYGYTF
TRBV28,TRBJ1-2,once,-,TGTGCCAGCAGTCCACAAGTTGCGGGGGGCTACACCTTC,CASSPQVAGGYTF
TRBV19,TRBJ1-5,-,-,TGTGCCAGTAGTATGGACAGAAATCAGCCCCAGCATTTT,CASSMDRNQPQHF
TRBV30,TRBJ1-2,-,-,TGTGCCTGGACGCCGGGCTCAGGGTTTTCTAACTATGGCTACACCTTC,CAWTPGSGFSNYGYTF
TRBV2,TRBJ1-2,-,-,TGTGCCAGCACCCTTAATCGTGCTAGTGAGGACTATGGCTACACCTTC,CASTLNRASEDYGYTF
TRBV6-2/TRBV6-3,TRBJ1-5,-,TRBD1,TGTGCCAGCAGTTCGCGACAGGGGTTACAGCCCCAGCATTTT,CASSSRQGLQPQHF
TRBV28,TRBJ1-1,-,-,TGTGCCAGCAGTTTTCCCGGACTCGGAAACACTGAAGCTTTCTTT,CASSFPGLGNTEAFF
TRBV5-1,TRBJ2-5,-,-,TGCGCCAGCAGCTTGGGACAGCTCGAACAAGAGACCCAGTACTTC,CASSLGQLEQETQYF
TRBV28,TRBJ1-3,-,-,TGTGCCAGCATTCAAGGAAACACCATATATTTT,CASIQGNTIYF
TRBV4-1,TRBJ1-1,-,-,TGCGCCAGCAGCCAAGAGTCTCGAAGGGTCAGGGGCACTGAAGCTTTCTTT,CASSQESRRVRGTEAFF
TRBV10-1,TRBJ1-1,-,TRBD1,TGCGCCAGCAGTGAGTCGATCGGCCGAACAGGGGGGGCGAACACTGAAGCTTTCTTT,CASSESIGRTGGANTEAFF
TRBV25-1,TRBJ1-1,-,-,TGTGCCAGCAGTGAACCCAGGGACACTGAAGCTTTCTTT,CASSEPRDTEAFF
TRBV18,TRBJ1-2,-,-,TGTGCCAGCTCACCACTACGATGGAGAGATTATGGCTACACCTTC,CASSPLRWRDYGYTF
TRBV20-1,TRBJ2-7,-,-,TGCAGTGCTATCGGTGCCGAGCAGTACTTC,CSAIGAEQYF
TRBV7-2,TRBJ1-5,-,-,TGTGCCAGCGGTACAGAGTATCAGCCCCAGCATTTT,CASGTEYQPQHF
TRBV5-5,TRBJ2-2,-,TRBD1,TGTGCCAGCAGCTCCTCCAGGGGGCCATGGCGGACCGGGGAGCTGTTTTTT,CASSSSRGPWRTGELFF
TRBV19,TRBJ2-4,-,-,TGTGCCAGTAGTATGATAGCGCCGAACATTCAGTACTTC,CASSMIAPNIQYF
TRBV10-3,TRBJ1-2,-,-,TGTGCCATCAGTGAAGGGGGAGATTTGTATGGCTACACCTTC,CAISEGGDLYGYTF
TRBV5-5,TRBJ2-3,-,-,TGTGCCAGCAGCTTGGCGGGCACAGATACGCAGTATTTT,CASSLAGTDTQYF
TRBV5-1,TRBJ1-2,few,-,TGCGCCAGCAGCTTTGGACAAGCCTATGGCTACACCTTC,CASSFGQAYGYTF